One TCR beta chain is described in this entry. Its target is unknown. The data were obtained in a study of OX40 agonist ivuxolimab in advanced cancers. Across the study: Those enrolled were 70% to 85% male, with a mean age of around 60 years and ages from 23 to 79.

Whole-study results and caveats: Within 6 weeks, CD4+ and CD8+ blood T cells expanded clonally at 0.1 to 3.0 mg/kg. CD8+ T cells averaged more expanded clones than CD4+.

The CDR3 sequence is 16 residues long. The table came from immunoSEQ multiplex PCR; TCRdb's copy has only in-frame clones and leaves some out. In the table there are fewer than 100,000 clones, 93% of which are singletons. This receptor was obtained from an adult with an advanced solid tumor such as melanoma, head and neck, liver or kidney cancer. The sample was CD4+ or CD8+ T cells sorted from blood, taken in a trial of the OX40 agonist ivuxolimab. The chain has TRBV21-1 and TRBJ2-5; no DNA check was done on the table's D call, TRBD1. TRBV21-1 represents a pseudogene. The CDR3 loop reads CASSKNGQGVGETQYF. The CDR3 nucleotides are TGTGCCAGCAGCAAAAATGGACAGGGGGTTGGAGAGACCCAGTACTTC.